These 18 T cell receptor beta chains were sequenced from one sample in a study of blood T cell repertoires in COVID-19. Measured with immunoSEQ multiplex PCR; TCRdb has only the in-frame clones, and not every one. Of approximately 350,000 clones detected, more than 70% appear once; the ten largest clones hold about 3%. The sample was peripheral blood. The receptors shown here come from a woman aged 25 to 45 with COVID-19, enrolled during active disease.

V gene TRBV27 combines with J gene TRBJ1-3; 8 bases are shared with TRBD1. Germline CDR1 is MNHEY and CDR2 is SMNVEV (reference sequence). CDR3 length: 16 residues. The V and J ends lost 7 bases and 3 bases, in that order; junction bases with no gene match: 11. The CDR3 spells CASILDRAVGGNTIYF. CDR3 bases: TGTGCCAGCATTCTGGACAGGGCTGTTGGTGGAAACACCATATATTTT.

The rearrangement links TRBV4-3 to TRBJ2-5; the match to TRBD2 covers 10 bases. The CDR3 spans 19 residues. Trimming removed 1 base from V and 1 base from J; junction bases left unmatched: 12. Germline V gene data show CDR1 as LGHNA and CDR2 as YSLEER. CDR3: CASSQAGASGSTIQETQYF. The CDR3 nucleotides are TGCGCCAGCAGCCAAGCCGGAGCTAGCGGGAGCACGATCCAAGAGACCCAGTACTTC.

V is TRBV13 and J is TRBJ2-2; TRBD1 matches at 11 bases. Germline V gives CDR1 PRHDT, CDR2 FYEKMQ (reference sequence). Trimming removed 8 bases from V and 0 bases from J; junction bases left unmatched: 5. The CDR3 length is 16 residues. CDR3 sequence reads: CASRTGGFANTGELFF. The CDR3 DNA sequence: TGTGCCAGCCGGACAGGGGGCTTTGCGAACACCGGGGAGCTGTTTTTT.

The chain carries TRBV2 and TRBJ1-1; 7 bases fit TRBD1. V lost 6 bases, J lost 8 bases, and 9 bases stayed unmatched. Germline values: CDR1 SNHLY, CDR2 FYNNEI. The CDR3 loop spans 13 amino acids. This chain's CDR3 is CASRVNRGEEAFF. CDR3 nucleotide sequence: TGTGCCAGCAGGGTTAACAGGGGTGAGGAAGCTTTCTTT.

This chain connects TRBV7-2 to TRBJ2-5, with TRBD2 identical over 14 bases. The V and J ends lost 6 bases and 5 bases, in that order; junction bases with no gene match: 5. Germline CDR1 reads SGHTA; CDR2 reads FQGNSA. CDR3 length: 15 amino acids. The CDR3 nucleotides read TGTGCCAGCAGTGGGACTAGCGGGAGCGGGGAGACCCAGTACTTC. Translation gives CASSGTSGSGETQYF.

V usage is TRBV28 and J usage is TRBJ1-3; no firm D call. Looked up from germline, CDR1 is MDHEN and CDR2 is SYDVKM. Trimming pared 3 bases from V and 9 bases from J, leaving 12 bases between. The CDR3 extends over 13 amino acids. CDR3 in amino acids: CASSFSSSTTIYF. The CDR3 DNA is TGTGCCAGCAGTTTTAGTTCTTCTACCACCATATATTTT.

V usage is TRBV19 and J usage is TRBJ2-5; D gene uncertain. CDR1 and CDR2 (germline): LNHDA, SQIVND (reference sequence). Trimming pared 1 base from V and 1 base from J, leaving 10 bases between. The CDR3 covers 15 residues. CDR3 in amino acids: CASSIVLAIQETQYF. In nucleotides, the CDR3 is TGTGCCAGTAGTATAGTTCTCGCGATCCAAGAGACCCAGTACTTC.

In this sample, this clone turned up once. The chain employs TRBV4-3 and TRBJ2-2; D possibly corresponds to TRBD2 (6 bases). Per the germline V gene, CDR1 is LGHNA and CDR2 is YSLEER. CDR3 length: 15 amino acids. V was trimmed by 2 bases and J by 7 bases, leaving 14 bases between them. The CDR3 sequence is CASSQPVRGSGELFF. The CDR3 nucleotides are TGCGCCAGCAGCCAACCCGTACGGGGGAGCGGGGAGCTGTTTTTT.

This rearrangement joins TRBV25-1 to TRBJ1-5; TRBD1 is a possible D gene (6 bases). The CDR3 runs 15 residues. Germline lookup yields CDR1 MGHDK and CDR2 SYGVNS. V was cut by 4 bases and J by 3 bases, with 13 bases left in between. The CDR3 loop reads CASSGPTGFNQPQHF. The CDR3, as DNA: TGTGCCAGCAGTGGGCCCACAGGGTTCAATCAGCCCCAGCATTTT.

The V call is TRBV29-1, the J call TRBJ2-1; 9 nucleotides agree with TRBD1. The CDR3 has 14 amino acids. V gave up 6 bases and J gave up 1 base; unmatched junction bases: 4. Germline CDR1 SQVTM, CDR2 ANQGSEA. The CDR3 DNA reads as TGCAGCGTAGACAGGGGGAGTTCCTACAATGAGCAGTTCTTC. Amino acids: CSVDRGSSYNEQFF.

The V and J genes are TRBV12-3 or TRBV12-4 and TRBJ1-1; D ambiguous. The V end was cut by 8 bases, the J end by 1 base, with 5 bases between. The CDR3 consists of 11 residues. CDR3 DNA sequence: TGTGCCAGCCAGGCGAACACTGAAGCTTTCTTT. Its translation is CASQANTEAFF.

The V call is TRBV10-1, the J call TRBJ2-5; 7 bases line up with TRBD2. This CDR3 has 16 residues. J lost 2 bases, V lost 8 bases, and 14 bases had no gene match. The germline V gene has CDR1 WNHNN and CDR2 SYGVQD (reference sequence). CDR3 region: CASQDRMAGVQETQYF. CDR3 coding DNA: TGCGCCAGCCAAGATCGGATGGCGGGGGTACAAGAGACCCAGTACTTC.

This rearrangement joins TRBV2 to TRBJ1-6, with unresolved D. This CDR3 comprises 12 residues. The germline V gene encodes CDR1 SNHLY and CDR2 FYNNEI. Trimming took off 3 bases at V and 8 bases at J, with 5 bases between the two ends. Here the CDR3 reads CASSDSYSPLHF. In DNA form, the CDR3 reads TGTGCCAGCAGTGATTCCTATTCACCCCTCCACTTT.

Written as DNA, the CDR3 is TGTGCCACCAGCTCTGACAGGGACTCCTACAATGAGCAGTTCTTC. Translating gives CATSSDRDSYNEQFF. The V call is TRBV15, the J call TRBJ2-1; 7 bases fit TRBD1. Germline CDR1 reads LNHNV; CDR2 reads YYDKDF (reference sequence). With 5 bases clipped from V and 0 bases from J, the junction kept 4 bases outside the gene matches. The CDR3 runs 15 residues. The full variable domain, rest sourced from reference TRBV15 and TRBJ2-1, is DAMVIQNPRYQVTQFGKPVTLSCSQTLNHNVMYWYQQKSSQAPKLLFHYYDKDFNNEADTPDNFQSRRPNTSFCFLDIRSPGLGDTAMYLCATSSDRDSYNEQFFGPGTRLTVL.

The chain recombines TRBV11-2 with TRBJ2-5; D perhaps matches TRBD2 (5 bases). V was shortened by 3 bases and J by 5 bases, with 16 bases between the two germline ends. This CDR3 comprises 15 residues. Germline V gene data show CDR1 as SGHAT and CDR2 as FQNNGV. The CDR3 DNA follows: TGTGCCAGCAGCTTCAGGCGGACTCTAGTGGAGACCCAGTACTTC. This gives the protein CASSFRRTLVETQYF.

The chain links TRBV5-4 to TRBJ2-7, with TRBD1 matching over 11 bases. The CDR3 contains 15 residues. Trimming took 4 bases from V and 7 from J; bases not matched to a gene: 10. Germline V CDR1 and CDR2: SGHNT, YYREEE (reference sequence). The CDR3 bases are TGTGCCAGCAGCCCGTTCGGGACAGGGGGTATAGAGCAGTACTTC. Residues: CASSPFGTGGIEQYF.

This clone was seen more than once but under ten times. This chain uses TRBV6-6 with TRBJ2-1; perhaps TRBD2 as D (5 bases). Germline loops: CDR1 MNHNY, CDR2 SVGAGI (reference sequence). The CDR3 runs to 18 residues. Trimming cost V 5 bases and J 9 bases, with 29 bases left between them. The CDR3 nucleotides are TGTGCCAGCAGTCCTACCCTAAGGAGGACTGGGGATACCGGTGAGCAGTTCTTC. Translating gives CASSPTLRRTGDTGEQFF.

This chain uses TRBV12-3 or TRBV12-4 with TRBJ2-6; D call uncertain. V lost 9 bases and J 1 base, leaving 7 bases between the germline ends. This CDR3 comprises 13 residues. The CDR3 coding sequence is TGTGCCAGTAGTCTTTCTGGGGCCAACGTCCTGACTTTC. Translated: CASSLSGANVLTF.